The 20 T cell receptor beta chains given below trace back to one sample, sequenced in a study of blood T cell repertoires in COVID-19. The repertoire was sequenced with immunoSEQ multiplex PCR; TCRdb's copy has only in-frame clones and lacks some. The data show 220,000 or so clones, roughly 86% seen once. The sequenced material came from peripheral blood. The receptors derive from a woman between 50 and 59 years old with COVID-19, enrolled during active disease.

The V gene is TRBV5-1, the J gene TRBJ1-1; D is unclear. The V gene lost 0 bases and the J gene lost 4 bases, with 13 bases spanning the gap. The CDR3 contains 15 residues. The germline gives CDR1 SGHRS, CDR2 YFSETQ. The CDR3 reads CASSLAGGLATEAFF. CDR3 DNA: TGCGCCAGCAGCTTGGCCGGAGGTCTGGCCACTGAAGCTTTCTTT.

The CDR3 loop reads CASSTRTSGGNEQFF. DNA of the CDR3: TGTGCCAGCAGCACCCGGACTAGCGGGGGGAATGAGCAGTTCTTC. The V gene is TRBV7-2, the J gene TRBJ2-1; 14 bases match TRBD2. Germline V CDR1 and CDR2: SGHTA, FQGNSA. J was trimmed by 7 bases and V by 5 bases; bases with no gene match: 4. This CDR3 is 15 amino acids long.

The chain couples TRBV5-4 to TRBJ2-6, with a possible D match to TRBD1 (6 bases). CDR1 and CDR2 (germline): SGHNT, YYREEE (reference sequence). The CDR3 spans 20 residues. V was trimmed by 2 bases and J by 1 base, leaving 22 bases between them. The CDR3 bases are TGTGCCAGCAGCTTCGGTTTATTAACAGGGCTTGCTTCTGGGGCCAACGTCCTGACTTTC. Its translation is CASSFGLLTGLASGANVLTF.

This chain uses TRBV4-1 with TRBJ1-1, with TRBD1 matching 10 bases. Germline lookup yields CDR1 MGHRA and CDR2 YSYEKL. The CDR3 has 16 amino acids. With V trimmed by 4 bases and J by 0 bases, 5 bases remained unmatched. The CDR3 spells CASSLRDRGMNTEAFF. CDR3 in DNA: TGCGCCAGCAGCCTACGGGACAGGGGCATGAACACTGAAGCTTTCTTT.

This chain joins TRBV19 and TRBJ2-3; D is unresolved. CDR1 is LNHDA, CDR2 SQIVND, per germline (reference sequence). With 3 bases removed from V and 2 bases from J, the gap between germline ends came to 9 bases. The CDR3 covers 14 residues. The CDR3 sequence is CASSMVQATDTQYF. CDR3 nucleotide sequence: TGTGCCAGTAGTATGGTCCAGGCCACAGATACGCAGTATTTT.

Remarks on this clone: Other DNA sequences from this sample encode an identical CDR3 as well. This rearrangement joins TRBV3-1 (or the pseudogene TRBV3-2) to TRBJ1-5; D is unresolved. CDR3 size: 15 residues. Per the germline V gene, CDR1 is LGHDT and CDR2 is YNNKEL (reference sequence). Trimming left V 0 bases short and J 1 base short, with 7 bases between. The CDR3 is CASSQDLMSNQPQHF. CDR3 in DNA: TGTGCCAGCAGCCAAGACTTAATGAGCAATCAGCCCCAGCATTTT.

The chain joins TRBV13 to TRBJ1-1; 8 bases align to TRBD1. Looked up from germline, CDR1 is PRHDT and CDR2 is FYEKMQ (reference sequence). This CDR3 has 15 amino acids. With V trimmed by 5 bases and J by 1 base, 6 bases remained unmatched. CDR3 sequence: CASSPSRGPNTEAFF. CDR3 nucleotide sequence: TGTGCCAGCAGCCCGTCCAGGGGGCCGAACACTGAAGCTTTCTTT.

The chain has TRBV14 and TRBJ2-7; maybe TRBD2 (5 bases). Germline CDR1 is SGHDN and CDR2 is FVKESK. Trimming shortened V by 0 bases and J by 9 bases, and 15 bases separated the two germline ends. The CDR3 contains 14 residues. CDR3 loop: CASSQDLSPAGQYF. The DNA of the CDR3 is TGTGCCAGCAGCCAAGATTTGAGTCCGGCGGGGCAGTACTTC.

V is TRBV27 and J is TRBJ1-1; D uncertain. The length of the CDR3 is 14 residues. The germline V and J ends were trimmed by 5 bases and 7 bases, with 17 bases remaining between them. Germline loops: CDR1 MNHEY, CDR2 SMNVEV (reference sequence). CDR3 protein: CASSPTGAAVEAFF. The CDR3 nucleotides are TGTGCCAGCAGTCCCACGGGAGCTGCAGTTGAAGCTTTCTTT.

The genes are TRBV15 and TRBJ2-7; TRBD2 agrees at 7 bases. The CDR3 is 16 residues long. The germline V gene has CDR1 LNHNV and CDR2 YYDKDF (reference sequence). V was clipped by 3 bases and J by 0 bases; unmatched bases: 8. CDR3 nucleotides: TGTGCCACCAGCAGGGAAAGCGGGGCTTTCTCCTACGAGCAGTACTTC. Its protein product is CATSRESGAFSYEQYF.

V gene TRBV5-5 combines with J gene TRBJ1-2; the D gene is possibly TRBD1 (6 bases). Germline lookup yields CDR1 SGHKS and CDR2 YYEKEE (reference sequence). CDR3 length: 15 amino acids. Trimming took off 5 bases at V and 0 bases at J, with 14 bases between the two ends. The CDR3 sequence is CASSTQQGTNYGYTF. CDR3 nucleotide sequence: TGTGCCAGCAGTACTCAACAGGGAACTAACTATGGCTACACCTTC. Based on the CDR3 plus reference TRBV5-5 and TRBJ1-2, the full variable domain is DAGVTQSPTHLIKTRGQQVTLRCSPISGHKSVSWYQQVLGQGPQFIFQYYEKEERGRGNFPDRFSARQFPNYSSELNVNALLLGDSALYLCASSTQQGTNYGYTFGSGTRLTVV.

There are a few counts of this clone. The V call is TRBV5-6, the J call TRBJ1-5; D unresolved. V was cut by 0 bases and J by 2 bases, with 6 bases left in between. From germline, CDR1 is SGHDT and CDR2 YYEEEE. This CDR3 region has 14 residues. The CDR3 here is CASSLAVGNQPQHF. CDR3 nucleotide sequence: TGTGCCAGCAGCTTGGCCGTCGGCAATCAGCCCCAGCATTTT.

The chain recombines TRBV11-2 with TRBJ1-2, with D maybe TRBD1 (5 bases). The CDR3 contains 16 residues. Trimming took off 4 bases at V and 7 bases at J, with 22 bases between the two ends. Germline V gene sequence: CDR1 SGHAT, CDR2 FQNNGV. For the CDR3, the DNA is TGTGCCAGCAGCTCACCCCTAGGACAAGTCTTTGGTGGCTACACCTTC. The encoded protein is CASSSPLGQVFGGYTF.

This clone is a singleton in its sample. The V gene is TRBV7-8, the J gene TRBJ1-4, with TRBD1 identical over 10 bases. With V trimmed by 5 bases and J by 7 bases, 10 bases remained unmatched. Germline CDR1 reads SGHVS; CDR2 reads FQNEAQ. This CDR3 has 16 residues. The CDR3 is CASSPRTGGVGEKLFF. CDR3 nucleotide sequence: TGTGCCAGCAGCCCAAGGACAGGGGGGGTGGGTGAAAAACTGTTTTTT.

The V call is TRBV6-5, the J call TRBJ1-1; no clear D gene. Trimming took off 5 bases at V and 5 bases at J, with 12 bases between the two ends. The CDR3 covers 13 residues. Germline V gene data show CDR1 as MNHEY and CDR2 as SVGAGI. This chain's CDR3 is CASSPRVRTEAFF. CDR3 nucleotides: TGTGCCAGCAGTCCTCGTGTGAGAACTGAAGCTTTCTTT.

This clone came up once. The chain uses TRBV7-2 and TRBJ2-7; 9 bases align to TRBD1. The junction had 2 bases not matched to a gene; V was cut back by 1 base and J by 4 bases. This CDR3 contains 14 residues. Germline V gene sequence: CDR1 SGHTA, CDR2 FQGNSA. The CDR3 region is CASSLVGQGYEQYF. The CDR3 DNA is TGTGCCAGCAGCTTAGTGGGACAGGGATACGAGCAGTACTTC.

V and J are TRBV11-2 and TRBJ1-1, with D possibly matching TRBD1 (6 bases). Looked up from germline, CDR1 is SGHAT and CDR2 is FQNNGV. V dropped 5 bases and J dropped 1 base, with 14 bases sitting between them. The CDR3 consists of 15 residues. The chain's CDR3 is CASSPYTGWNTEAFF. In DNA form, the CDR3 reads TGTGCCAGCAGCCCCTATACAGGGTGGAACACTGAAGCTTTCTTT.

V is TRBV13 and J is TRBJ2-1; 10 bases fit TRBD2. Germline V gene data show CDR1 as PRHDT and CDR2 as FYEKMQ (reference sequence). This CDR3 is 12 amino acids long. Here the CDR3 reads CAAGGRKNEQFF. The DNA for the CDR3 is TGTGCAGCGGGGGGGCGGAAGAATGAGCAGTTCTTC.

This chain's CDR3 is CASSIRDWNNEKLFF. The CDR3 DNA reads TGTGCCAGTAGTATCCGGGACTGGAATAATGAAAAACTGTTTTTT. The V gene is TRBV19, the J gene TRBJ1-4, with D tentatively TRBD1 (5 bases). V lost 3 bases and J lost 4, with 12 bases in between. From germline, CDR1 is LNHDA and CDR2 SQIVND (reference sequence). The CDR3 covers 15 residues. Variable domain in full (rest from reference TRBV19 and TRBJ1-4): DGGITQSPKYLFRKEGQNVTLSCEQNLNHDAMYWYRQDPGQGLRLIYYSQIVNDFQKGDIAEGYSVSREKKESFPLTVTSAQKNPTAFYLCASSIRDWNNEKLFFGSGTQLSVL.

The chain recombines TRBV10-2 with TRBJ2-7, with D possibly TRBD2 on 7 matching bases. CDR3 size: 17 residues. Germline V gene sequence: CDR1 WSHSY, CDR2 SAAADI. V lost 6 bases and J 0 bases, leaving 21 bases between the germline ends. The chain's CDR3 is CASSDSWGRGTSYEQYV. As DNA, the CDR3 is TGCGCCAGCAGCGACTCTTGGGGGCGGGGGACCTCCTACGAGCAGTACGTC.